A selection of T cell receptor beta chains follows, all from one sample in a study of blood T cell repertoires in COVID-19. TCRdb's copy holds only in-frame clones and misses some; the assay was immunoSEQ multiplex PCR. Here the sample spans roughly 85,000 clones, roughly 80% being singletons. The sequenced sample was peripheral blood. These TCRs come from a human donor in a cohort sampled during active COVID-19. Both conserved end residues are part of each CDR3. D genes are given only for firm matches. Clone size is stated in some rows and not others, as once, few, many or a class when expanded.

abundance | d_gene | j_gene | v_gene | CDR3aa | CDR3nt
few | TRBD1 | TRBJ1-1 | TRBV4-1 | CASSGGQGIINSAEAFF | TGCGCCAGCAGCGGGGGACAGGGGATCATAAATAGCGCTGAAGCTTTCTTT
NA | NA | TRBJ2-7 | TRBV5-1 | CASTRGSESYEQYF | TGCGCCAGCACGCGGGGATCGGAGTCCTACGAGCAGTACTTC
NA | NA | TRBJ2-3 | TRBV7-2 | CASSPRGKRGTDTQYF | TGTGCCAGCAGCCCCCGGGGTAAGCGGGGCACAGATACGCAGTATTTT
NA | NA | TRBJ2-5 | TRBV11-3 | CASSPGGLGGQETQYF | TGTGCCAGCAGCCCTGGGGGCCTTGGCGGGCAAGAGACCCAGTACTTC
NA | NA | TRBJ1-5 | TRBV2 | CASSDRASNQPQHF | TGTGCCAGCAGTGACAGGGCCTCCAATCAGCCCCAGCATTTT
NA | NA | TRBJ1-1 | TRBV5-4 | CASSADMNTEAFF | TGTGCCAGCAGCGCAGATATGAACACTGAAGCTTTCTTT
few | TRBD1 | TRBJ1-2 | TRBV2 | CASSDWTGIGGYTF | TGTGCCAGCAGTGATTGGACAGGAATAGGTGGCTACACCTTC
NA | NA | TRBJ1-1 | TRBV19 | CASSIERNTEAFF | TGTGCCAGTAGTATAGAGAGGAACACTGAAGCTTTCTTT
NA | TRBD1 | TRBJ2-2 | TRBV4-1 | CASSQRGQGNTGELFF | TGCGCCAGCAGCCAGAGAGGACAGGGGAACACCGGGGAGCTGTTTTTT
NA | NA | TRBJ1-1 | TRBV6-1 | CASSERQGNTEAFF | TGTGCCAGCAGTGAACGGCAGGGTAACACTGAAGCTTTCTTT
NA | NA | TRBJ2-7 | TRBV11-2 | CASSLGTPTYEQYF | TGTGCCAGCAGCTTGGGGACACCTACCTACGAGCAGTACTTC
NA | NA | TRBJ1-3 | TRBV5-6 | CASSLLTGSSGNTIYF | TGTGCCAGCAGCTTGCTGACAGGATCCTCTGGAAACACCATATATTTT
NA | NA | TRBJ1-2 | TRBV4-2 | CASSQERAAGGYTF | TGTGCCAGCAGCCAAGAAAGGGCGGCAGGGGGCTACACCTTC
NA | NA | TRBJ1-1 | TRBV4-2 | CASSQDSGPNTEAFF | TGTGCCAGCAGCCAAGATTCAGGGCCGAACACTGAAGCTTTCTTT
NA | NA | TRBJ2-5 | TRBV25-1 | CASSEAEQETQYF | TGTGCCAGCAGCGAGGCCGAGCAAGAGACCCAGTACTTC
NA | NA | TRBJ2-7 | TRBV7-6 | CASSLAGVDSSYEQYF | TGTGCCAGCAGCTTAGCGGGGGTGGACAGCTCCTACGAGCAGTACTTC
NA | TRBD1 | TRBJ1-2 | TRBV5-6 | CASSKGQAYGYTF | TGTGCCAGCAGCAAGGGACAGGCCTATGGCTACACCTTC
NA | TRBD1 | TRBJ2-3 | TRBV9 | CASSVGGTGGTDTQYF | TGTGCCAGCAGCGTAGGTGGGACAGGGGGCACAGATACGCAGTATTTT
NA | NA | TRBJ1-1 | TRBV30 | CAWSVTLGGTEAFF | TGTGCCTGGAGTGTAACTCTAGGGGGCACTGAAGCTTTCTTT
NA | NA | TRBJ1-5 | TRBV21-1 | CASNLDSHRNQPQHF | TGTGCCAGCAACCTTGACAGCCATCGAAATCAGCCCCAGCATTTT
NA | NA | TRBJ2-7 | TRBV5-1 | CASSLNQEQYF | TGCGCCAGCAGCTTGAATCAGGAGCAGTACTTC
NA | NA | TRBJ1-4 | TRBV3-1/TRBV3-2 | CASSQRGGVEKLFF | TGTGCCAGCAGCCAAAGGGGGGGAGTCGAAAAACTGTTTTTT
few | NA | TRBJ1-1 | TRBV7-8 | CASSLERSTEAFF | TGTGCCAGCAGCTTAGAGAGGAGCACTGAAGCTTTCTTT
NA | TRBD1 | TRBJ1-2 | TRBV7-9 | CASSSQGADGYTF | TGTGCCAGCAGCTCACAGGGGGCGGATGGCTACACCTTC
NA | NA | TRBJ2-7 | TRBV28 | CASSNPGQISYEQYF | TGTGCCAGCAGTAACCCCGGACAGATTTCGTACGAGCAGTACTTC
NA | NA | TRBJ1-3 | TRBV7-9 | CASSGQGYSGNTIYF | TGTGCCAGCAGCGGGCAGGGGTACTCTGGAAACACCATATATTTT
NA | NA | TRBJ1-1 | TRBV6-4 | CASSPPPPRQVNTEAFF | TGTGCCAGCAGTCCCCCCCCTCCCCGACAGGTGAACACTGAAGCTTTCTTT
NA | TRBD1 | TRBJ2-5 | TRBV2 | CASSRQGRRETQYF | TGTGCCAGCAGTCGACAGGGGCGAAGAGAGACCCAGTACTTC
NA | NA | TRBJ1-5 | TRBV6-2/TRBV6-3 | CASSYSLESDQPQHF | TGTGCCAGCAGTTACTCGTTGGAGAGCGATCAGCCCCAGCATTTT
NA | NA | TRBJ2-4 | TRBV28 | CASGGYYKNIQYF | TGTGCCAGCGGGGGCTACTACAAAAACATTCAGTACTTC
few | NA | TRBJ2-7 | TRBV6-5 | CASSHRQVRTYEQYF | TGTGCCAGCAGCCACAGGCAGGTCCGTACCTACGAGCAGTACTTC
NA | NA | TRBJ2-3 | TRBV19 | CASDRGTTDTQYF | TGTGCCAGTGACCGAGGAACCACAGATACGCAGTATTTT